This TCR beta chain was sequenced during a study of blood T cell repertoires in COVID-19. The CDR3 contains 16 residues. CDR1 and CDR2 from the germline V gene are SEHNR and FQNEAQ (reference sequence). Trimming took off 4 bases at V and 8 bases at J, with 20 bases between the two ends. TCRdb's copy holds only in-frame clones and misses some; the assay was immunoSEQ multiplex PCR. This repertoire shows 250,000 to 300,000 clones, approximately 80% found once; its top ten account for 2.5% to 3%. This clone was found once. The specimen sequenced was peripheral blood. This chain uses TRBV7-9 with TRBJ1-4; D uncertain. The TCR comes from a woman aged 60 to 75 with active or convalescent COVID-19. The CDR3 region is CASSWSSPSKAEKLFF. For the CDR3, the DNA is TGTGCCAGCAGCTGGTCCTCCCCAAGTAAAGCAGAAAAACTGTTTTTT.